Listed below are T cell receptor beta chains from one sample, sequenced in a study of CD8 T cells in Susac syndrome. TCRdb re-derived calls from the immunoSEQ multiplex PCR reads in MiXCR, one entry per CDR3 protein. The table includes roughly 190,000 distinct CDR3 sequences, over 85% detected once. Specimen: CD4+ T cells from PBMCs. Receptors originate from a human donor in good health. Both conserved end residues are part of each CDR3. D genes are given only for firm matches. Clone size appears in some rows only: once, few, many, or a class for an expanded clone.

D	V	size	J	DNA	CDR3
-	TRBV29-1	-	TRBJ1-4	TGCAGCGTTGAAGATCCCCAGAGGACCAATGAAAAACTGTTTTTT	CSVEDPQRTNEKLFF
-	TRBV28	-	TRBJ1-1	TGTGCCAGCAGTTTGAGGCATGAAGCTTTCTTT	CASSLRHEAFF
-	TRBV30	once	TRBJ2-5	TGTGCCTGGAGTGTGCGGCGCCAAGAGACCCAGTACTTC	CAWSVRRQETQYF
-	TRBV13	-	TRBJ1-3	TGTGCCAGCAGCTTAGCAGGTTTTCGTGGGGATCCTGGAAACACCATATATTTT	CASSLAGFRGDPGNTIYF
TRBD1	TRBV23-1	few	TRBJ1-1	TGCGCCAGCAGTCTTAACCGGGACAGGGGATGGAACACTGAAGCTTTCTTT	CASSLNRDRGWNTEAFF
TRBD1	TRBV7-2	-	TRBJ1-1	TGTGCCAGCAGCTCAGGACAGGTTTTCGGCACTGAAGCTTTCTTT	CASSSGQVFGTEAFF
-	TRBV7-2	-	TRBJ1-2	TGTGCCAGCAGCTTAGTAGTGGTCGCTGGCTACACCTTC	CASSLVVVAGYTF
-	TRBV5-1	-	TRBJ1-4	TGCGCCAGCAGCGTAGCCCCAGGGGCCATCAATGAAAAACTGTTTTTT	CASSVAPGAINEKLFF
-	TRBV6-5	-	TRBJ2-1	TGTGCCAGCAGTTTCACAGGGTACCCAAGCTCCTACAATGAGCAGTTCTTC	CASSFTGYPSSYNEQFF
-	TRBV5-1	-	TRBJ1-4	TGCGCCAGCAGCTTGGAGGGAGGCGGTGAAAAACTGTTTTTT	CASSLEGGGEKLFF
-	TRBV14	-	TRBJ2-2	TGTGCCAGCAGCCAAGAGCGGGTGGCGGCCGGGGAGCTGTTTTTT	CASSQERVAAGELFF
-	TRBV29-1	-	TRBJ1-4	TGCAGCGTTGAAGATCCCCTTAATGAAAAACTGTTTTTT	CSVEDPLNEKLFF
-	TRBV12-5	-	TRBJ1-1	TGTGCTAGTGGTTTGGTACGGGGGGTAACAATGAACACTGAAGCTTTCTTT	CASGLVRGVTMNTEAFF
-	TRBV2	-	TRBJ1-1	TGTGCCAGCAGTGAAGCAGTCACTGAAGCTTTCTTT	CASSEAVTEAFF
TRBD1	TRBV6-1	-	TRBJ2-3	TGTGCCAGCACCTCCACAGGGGAGCTAACGCAGTATTTT	CASTSTGELTQYF
TRBD2	TRBV5-1	-	TRBJ2-1	TGCGCCAGCAGCACGAAACTAGCGGGGGCCATAAATGAGCAGTTCTTC	CASSTKLAGAINEQFF
TRBD1	TRBV6-5	-	TRBJ1-3	TGTGCCAGCAGTTACGGGGCGACAGGGAACTCCGCCGCTGGAAACACCATATATTTT	CASSYGATGNSAAGNTIYF
-	TRBV7-2	-	TRBJ2-3	TGTGCCAGCAGCTTAGTAAGTGGAGCCCGGGGGTCAGATACGCAGTATTTT	CASSLVSGARGSDTQYF
TRBD1	TRBV5-1	-	TRBJ1-1	TGCGCCAGCCGACAGGGCCCGGAGGTCCGTGAAGCTTTCTTT	CASRQGPEVREAFF
-	TRBV20-1	-	TRBJ1-5	TGCAGTGCCGCACAGGGAAGCAATCAGCCCCAGCATTTT	CSAAQGSNQPQHF
-	TRBV4-3	-	TRBJ1-2	TGCGCCAGCAGCCAACTCCTTGATATTAGTGGCTACACCTTC	CASSQLLDISGYTF
-	TRBV6-1	-	TRBJ2-3	TGTGCCAGCAGGGTGGACCCCTGGGTGTATTTT	CASRVDPWVYF
-	TRBV4-1	-	TRBJ1-4	TGCGCCAGCAGCCAAGAGGAGTATGAAAAACTGTTTTTT	CASSQEEYEKLFF
-	TRBV19	-	TRBJ1-6	TGTGCCAGTAGTAGTTCCTGGGATTCACCCCTCCACTTT	CASSSSWDSPLHF
TRBD1	TRBV23-1	-	TRBJ2-1	TGCGCCAGCAGTTCCGGGACAGGGGACCACAATGAGCAGTTCTTC	CASSSGTGDHNEQFF
TRBD1	TRBV28	-	TRBJ2-7	TGTGCCAGCAGTCTTCATGGACAGGGGGCCTACGAGCAGTACTTC	CASSLHGQGAYEQYF
TRBD1	TRBV2	-	TRBJ1-1	TGTGCCAGCAGGGACAGGGGGTTGATGAACACTGAAGCTTTCTTT	CASRDRGLMNTEAFF
-	TRBV5-1	-	TRBJ1-1	TGCGCCAGCAGCCGGGACGGGGCCTTAGGGGCTGAAGCTTTCTTT	CASSRDGALGAEAFF
TRBD1	TRBV28	-	TRBJ1-5	TGTGCCGTACAGGGGGCAGGCAATCAGCCCCAGCATTTT	CAVQGAGNQPQHF
-	TRBV7-2	-	TRBJ2-7	TGTGCCAGCAGCTTAAAGGCAGGGTACGAGCAGTACTTC	CASSLKAGYEQYF
-	TRBV10-3	-	TRBJ1-1	TGTGCCATCCGCGCGACGGGCACTGAAGCTTTCTTT	CAIRATGTEAFF
-	TRBV5-1	-	TRBJ1-5	TGCGCCAGCAGCTTGGAAGCAGGGGCGAGCAATCAGCCCCAGCATTTT	CASSLEAGASNQPQHF
-	TRBV6-6	-	TRBJ1-1	TGTGCCAGCAGATTGACGGACGGGAACACTGAAGCTTTCTTT	CASRLTDGNTEAFF
-	TRBV7-2	-	TRBJ2-2	TGTGCCAGCAGCTTAAAGCATGGCACCGGGGAGCTGTTTTTT	CASSLKHGTGELFF
TRBD1	TRBV5-4	-	TRBJ2-7	TGTGCCAGCAGCCTGGATCAGACAGGGCTCTCGTACGAGCAGTACTTC	CASSLDQTGLSYEQYF
-	TRBV28	-	TRBJ2-4	TGTGCCAGCAGTTTGAGGCTCGGGCAGGGGGGGAACATTCAGTACTTC	CASSLRLGQGGNIQYF
-	TRBV4-3	-	TRBJ1-1	TGCGCCAGCAGCCAAGTTCCAGGGATGAACACTGAAGCTTTCTTT	CASSQVPGMNTEAFF
TRBD1	TRBV7-9	-	TRBJ2-3	TGTGCCAGCAGCCCCGGGACAGTAACTAGCACAGATACGCAGTATTTT	CASSPGTVTSTDTQYF
-	TRBV5-1	-	TRBJ1-1	TGCGCCAGCAGTCCTCCGGCCCGGCGCATGAACACTGAAGCTTTCTTT	CASSPPARRMNTEAFF
-	TRBV5-1	-	TRBJ1-4	TGCGCCAGCAGCTTGGAGACAGCTAATGAAAAACTGTTTTTT	CASSLETANEKLFF
-	TRBV3-1	-	TRBJ2-1	TGTGCCAGCAGCCAAGATACAAGGGAGAGGGGTGAGCAGTTCTTC	CASSQDTRERGEQFF
TRBD1	TRBV5-1	-	TRBJ1-4	TGCGCCAGCAGCGCAAGACAGGGGGCGTTGGAAAAACTGTTTTTT	CASSARQGALEKLFF
-	TRBV7-3	-	TRBJ2-3	TGTGCCAGCAGTGAAATCCGGACCGGACCCACAGATACGCAGTATTTT	CASSEIRTGPTDTQYF
-	TRBV28	-	TRBJ1-5	TGTGCCAGCAGTTTCAGGGAACAGCCCCAGCATTTT	CASSFREQPQHF